These T cell receptor beta chains were read from a single sample in a study of molecular identifiers for immune sequencing clone quantification. TCRdb reprocessed the PCR reads with MiXCR, giving one entry per CDR3 protein. This table has 300,000 to 400,000 distinct CDR3 sequences, roughly 24% appearing once. The sample consisted of naive CD8+ T cells from blood, with Jurkat cell RNA spiked in. These receptors originate from a human donor in good health. Some libraries in this study had Jurkat cell RNA spiked in. CDR3s include the opening cysteine and the closing phenylalanine or tryptophan. The D gene is left open where the match is weak. Only part of the rows carry a size: once, few, many, or a class if the clone is expanded.

CDR3: CASSPLHPQGPEQYF
DNA: TGTGCCAGCAGCCCCCTGCACCCACAGGGACCCGAGCAGTACTTC
V: TRBV28
J: TRBJ2-7
size: NA
D: NA

CDR3: CARSPGQGPPEAFF
DNA: TGCGCCCGCAGCCCGGGCCAGGGCCCCCCTGAAGCTTTCTTT
V: TRBV5-1
J: TRBJ1-1
size: NA
D: NA

CDR3: CAIRGTTTSKKADTQYF
DNA: TGTGCCATCAGGGGGACCACGACTAGTAAGAAGGCAGATACGCAGTATTTT
V: TRBV10-3
J: TRBJ2-3
size: NA
D: NA

CDR3: CASSAATEAFF
DNA: TGTGCCAGCAGCGCAGCCACTGAAGCTTTCTTT
V: TRBV5-5
J: TRBJ1-1
size: many
D: NA

CDR3: CASSQVGQGFQPQHF
DNA: TGCGCCAGCAGCCAAGTTGGACAGGGGTTCCAGCCCCAGCATTTT
V: TRBV4-1
J: TRBJ1-5
size: few
D: TRBD1

CDR3: CASSQDRGSYNSPLHF
DNA: TGCGCCAGCAGCCAAGATCGGGGTTCCTATAATTCACCCCTCCACTTT
V: TRBV4-3
J: TRBJ1-6
size: many
D: NA

CDR3: CASSAGTGRIQPQHF
DNA: TGTGCCAGCAGCGCCGGGACAGGGCGGATTCAGCCCCAGCATTTT
V: TRBV7-9
J: TRBJ1-5
size: few
D: TRBD1

CDR3: CASSGNTGSLRNTIYF
DNA: TGTGCCAGCAGTGGTAATACAGGGTCTCTCCGAAACACCATATATTTT
V: TRBV2
J: TRBJ1-3
size: NA
D: NA

CDR3: CAWGGASPVQFF
DNA: TGTGCCTGGGGTGGGGCATCTCCCGTTCAGTTCTTC
V: TRBV30
J: TRBJ2-1
size: NA
D: NA

CDR3: CASSLEGYSSTDTQYF
DNA: TGTGCCAGCAGCTTAGAAGGATACTCTAGCACAGATACGCAGTATTTT
V: TRBV11-2
J: TRBJ2-3
size: many
D: NA

CDR3: CASSLGLGTYEQYF
DNA: TGTGCCAGCAGCTTAGGATTAGGGACCTACGAGCAGTACTTC
V: TRBV7-2
J: TRBJ2-7
size: many
D: NA

CDR3: CTSRITGSNYNYTF
DNA: TGTACCAGCAGGATTACAGGGAGTAACTATAACTACACCTTC
V: TRBV14
J: TRBJ1-2
size: NA
D: NA

CDR3: CASSQSGDTEAFF
DNA: TGTGCCAGCAGCCAGTCAGGAGACACTGAAGCTTTCTTT
V: TRBV11-2
J: TRBJ1-1
size: NA
D: NA

CDR3: CSAEVGSYNSPLHF
DNA: TGCAGCGCTGAGGTGGGCTCCTATAATTCACCCCTCCACTTT
V: TRBV29-1
J: TRBJ1-6
size: many
D: NA

CDR3: CSSEGALSDTQYF
DNA: TGCAGCTCCGAGGGGGCCTTATCCGATACGCAGTATTTT
V: TRBV29-1
J: TRBJ2-3
size: many
D: TRBD1

CDR3: CASSLGDHYEQYF
DNA: TGTGCCAGCAGTCTCGGGGACCACTACGAGCAGTACTTC
V: TRBV27
J: TRBJ2-7
size: many
D: NA